The clone carrying this T cell receptor (beta chain) showed up many times. Its antigen is unknown. Making TCR cDNA involved 5'RACE template switching, which added UMIs and a universal primer site. MiXCR, run by TCRdb on the 5' RACE reads, gives a single entry per CDR3 protein. The sample has about 300,000 distinct CDR3 sequences, approximately 3.9% seen once. The CDR3 runs to 14 residues. The V end was cut by 8 bases, the J end by 0 bases, with 11 bases between. Germline-derived CDR1 and CDR2 are SEHNR and FQNEAQ (reference sequence). This specimen belongs to a study of T cells after yellow fever vaccination. Study conclusions and caveats: FACS-sorted repertoires might harbor abundant contaminating clonotypes from the bulk population.

The rearrangement links TRBV7-9 to TRBJ1-5; tentatively, D is TRBD1 (6 bases). The source of this sequence is a man aged 18-30 years who received the YFV17D yellow fever vaccine. The source material was PBMCs, sampled 5 days after the yellow fever booster vaccination. CDR3 coding DNA: TGTGCCAGCTGGTCAGGGGATAGCAATCAGCCCCAGCATTTT. The encoded protein is CASWSGDSNQPQHF.